This is a list of T cell receptor beta chains from one sample in a study of lymphopenia after photon versus proton radiotherapy. Repertoires were generated with immunoSEQ multiplex PCR, while TCRdb's copy carries only in-frame clones and drops some. The sample holds about 35,000 clones; around nine tenths are singletons and the top ten take nearly 15%. Specimen: peripheral blood, collected from a patient treated with photon-based radiotherapy. These receptors were taken from a man between 60 and 75 years old with cholangiocarcinoma. Both conserved end residues are part of each CDR3. The D gene is left open where the match is weak. Only some rows state a clone size, as once, few, many or a class for expanded clones.

j_call: TRBJ2-1; v_call: TRBV19; d_call: -; clone_size: -; cdr3_nt: TGTGCCAGTAGTATAAATGGGGATAGCTCCTACAATGAGCAGTTCTTC; cdr3_aa: CASSINGDSSYNEQFF
j_call: TRBJ1-2; v_call: TRBV19; d_call: TRBD1; clone_size: -; cdr3_nt: TGTGCCAGTAGTCGTGACAGGGAAGAGGCGCGCTACACCTTC; cdr3_aa: CASSRDREEARYTF
j_call: TRBJ1-2; v_call: TRBV19; d_call: -; clone_size: -; cdr3_nt: TGTGCCAGTAGTATAGAGGGTCGCTATGGCTACACCTTC; cdr3_aa: CASSIEGRYGYTF
j_call: TRBJ2-4; v_call: TRBV4-3; d_call: -; clone_size: -; cdr3_nt: TGCGCCAGCAGCCAAGGGAGGGTGACAGGTCGGGGGTTAGTCTTC; cdr3_aa: CASSQGRVTGRGLVF
j_call: TRBJ2-7; v_call: TRBV5-1; d_call: -; clone_size: -; cdr3_nt: TGCGCCAGCAGCTTGGTTGGCAGGGTGCCCTACGAGCAGTACTTC; cdr3_aa: CASSLVGRVPYEQYF
j_call: TRBJ1-1; v_call: TRBV9; d_call: TRBD1; clone_size: -; cdr3_nt: TGTGCCAGCAGCGTAGAAGGGACAGTGTGGGGTGAGAACACTGAAGCTTTCTTT; cdr3_aa: CASSVEGTVWGENTEAFF
j_call: TRBJ1-4; v_call: TRBV9; d_call: TRBD1; clone_size: -; cdr3_nt: TGTGCCAGCAGCGTGGAAGGACAGGGGGGTGAAAAACTGTTTTTT; cdr3_aa: CASSVEGQGGEKLFF
j_call: TRBJ2-1; v_call: TRBV28; d_call: TRBD1; clone_size: -; cdr3_nt: TGTGCCAGCAGTACCGACAGGGGCTTAGGGGGCAATGAGCAGTTCTTC; cdr3_aa: CASSTDRGLGGNEQFF
j_call: TRBJ1-1; v_call: TRBV2; d_call: TRBD1; clone_size: -; cdr3_nt: TGTGCCAGCAGTGGAGACAGGGGGCTCAGCACTGAAGCTTTCTTT; cdr3_aa: CASSGDRGLSTEAFF
j_call: TRBJ2-2; v_call: TRBV19; d_call: -; clone_size: -; cdr3_nt: TGTGCCAGTAGTACCACAGGAGGCACCGGGGAGCTGTTTTTT; cdr3_aa: CASSTTGGTGELFF
j_call: TRBJ1-4; v_call: TRBV28; d_call: TRBD1; clone_size: -; cdr3_nt: TGTGCCAGCAACCTCGGACAGGGTGCTTCCCCCCACAATGAAAAACTGTTTTTT; cdr3_aa: CASNLGQGASPHNEKLFF
j_call: TRBJ1-1; v_call: TRBV4-2; d_call: TRBD1; clone_size: -; cdr3_nt: TGTGCCAGCAGCCCGGGACAGGGGCCTCTGTGGACTGAAGCTTTCTTT; cdr3_aa: CASSPGQGPLWTEAFF
j_call: TRBJ1-1; v_call: TRBV5-4; d_call: -; clone_size: few; cdr3_nt: TGTGCCAGCAGCCCCTCTCGGACTGCTTGGGGCACTGAAGCTTTCTTT; cdr3_aa: CASSPSRTAWGTEAFF
j_call: TRBJ1-2; v_call: TRBV6-5; d_call: -; clone_size: -; cdr3_nt: TGTGCCAGCCTACCCTCGTCAGGGGCGATAGGCTACACCTTC; cdr3_aa: CASLPSSGAIGYTF
j_call: TRBJ1-2; v_call: TRBV6-6; d_call: TRBD1; clone_size: -; cdr3_nt: TGTGCCAGCAGTTACGGACAGGGAAGCTATGGCTACACCTTC; cdr3_aa: CASSYGQGSYGYTF
j_call: TRBJ1-1; v_call: TRBV18; d_call: -; clone_size: -; cdr3_nt: TGTGCCAGCTCAAATATCAAGGGTGACACTGAAGCTTTCTTT; cdr3_aa: CASSNIKGDTEAFF
j_call: TRBJ2-2; v_call: TRBV5-1; d_call: -; clone_size: -; cdr3_nt: TGCGCCAGCAGCTTGGAAAAGGGGGAGCTGTTTTTT; cdr3_aa: CASSLEKGELFF
j_call: TRBJ2-7; v_call: TRBV6-1; d_call: -; clone_size: once; cdr3_nt: TGTGCCAGCAGACTACAGGGCTACGAGCAGTACTTC; cdr3_aa: CASRLQGYEQYF
j_call: TRBJ1-6; v_call: TRBV5-1; d_call: -; clone_size: -; cdr3_nt: TGCGCCAGCAGCTTGGAATGGGATAATTCACCCCTCCACTTT; cdr3_aa: CASSLEWDNSPLHF
j_call: TRBJ2-7; v_call: TRBV15; d_call: TRBD2; clone_size: -; cdr3_nt: TGTGCCACCAGCAGAGATCTCCAGACTAGCGGGAGACCCTACGAGCAGTACTTC; cdr3_aa: CATSRDLQTSGRPYEQYF
j_call: TRBJ2-7; v_call: TRBV5-1; d_call: -; clone_size: -; cdr3_nt: TGCGCCAGCAGCTTACCAGGGAGGGAGCAGTACTTC; cdr3_aa: CASSLPGREQYF
j_call: TRBJ1-5; v_call: TRBV19; d_call: -; clone_size: few; cdr3_nt: TGTGCCAGTAGTAAGTCAGGGATCCGTCAGCCCCAGCATTTT; cdr3_aa: CASSKSGIRQPQHF
j_call: TRBJ2-5; v_call: TRBV7-2; d_call: -; clone_size: -; cdr3_nt: TGTGCCAGCAGCTTTGACAGAAAAGAGACCCAGTACTTC; cdr3_aa: CASSFDRKETQYF
j_call: TRBJ2-3; v_call: TRBV7-8; d_call: -; clone_size: -; cdr3_nt: TGTGCCAGCACCGTCACGTCACAGCCATATACAGATACGCAGTATTTT; cdr3_aa: CASTVTSQPYTDTQYF
j_call: TRBJ2-2; v_call: TRBV4-1; d_call: -; clone_size: -; cdr3_nt: TGCGCCAGCAGCTCGGGCCGGGACCAGCTCACCGGGGAGCTGTTTTTT; cdr3_aa: CASSSGRDQLTGELFF
j_call: TRBJ2-7; v_call: TRBV7-7; d_call: -; clone_size: -; cdr3_nt: TGTGCCAGCAGCTTAAGAACCGGGACCTCATTTACCTACGAGCAGTACTTC; cdr3_aa: CASSLRTGTSFTYEQYF
j_call: TRBJ2-1; v_call: TRBV19; d_call: TRBD2; clone_size: -; cdr3_nt: TGTGCCAGTAGTGCGGGGACTAGCGGGAGTCACTATGAGCAGTTCTTC; cdr3_aa: CASSAGTSGSHYEQFF
j_call: TRBJ2-5; v_call: TRBV7-9; d_call: TRBD1; clone_size: once; cdr3_nt: TGTGCCAGCAGCCCAACACAGGGGCGAGAGACCCAGTACTTC; cdr3_aa: CASSPTQGRETQYF
j_call: TRBJ1-1; v_call: TRBV28; d_call: -; clone_size: -; cdr3_nt: TGTGCCAGCAGTTTGGAGCCGAGCACTGAAGCTTTCTTT; cdr3_aa: CASSLEPSTEAFF
j_call: TRBJ2-2; v_call: TRBV9; d_call: TRBD1; clone_size: -; cdr3_nt: TGTGCCAGCAGCCCGACGACAGGGGGCACCGGGGAGCTGTTTTTT; cdr3_aa: CASSPTTGGTGELFF
j_call: TRBJ1-6; v_call: TRBV19; d_call: -; clone_size: -; cdr3_nt: TGTGCCAGTAGTATGAGCAGGGGACGGTTCGTGGCCTATAATTCACCCCTCCACTTT; cdr3_aa: CASSMSRGRFVAYNSPLHF